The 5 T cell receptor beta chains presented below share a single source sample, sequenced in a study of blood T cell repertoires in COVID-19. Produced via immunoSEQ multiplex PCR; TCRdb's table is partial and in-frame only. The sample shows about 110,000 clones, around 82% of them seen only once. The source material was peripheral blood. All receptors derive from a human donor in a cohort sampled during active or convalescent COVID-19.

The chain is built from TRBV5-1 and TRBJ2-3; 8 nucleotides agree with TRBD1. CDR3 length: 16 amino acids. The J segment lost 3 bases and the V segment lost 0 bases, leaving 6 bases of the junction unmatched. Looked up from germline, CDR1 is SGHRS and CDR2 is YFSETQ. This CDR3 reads CASSLAGGTGTDTQYF. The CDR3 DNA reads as TGCGCCAGCAGCTTGGCCGGTGGGACAGGAACAGATACGCAGTATTTT.

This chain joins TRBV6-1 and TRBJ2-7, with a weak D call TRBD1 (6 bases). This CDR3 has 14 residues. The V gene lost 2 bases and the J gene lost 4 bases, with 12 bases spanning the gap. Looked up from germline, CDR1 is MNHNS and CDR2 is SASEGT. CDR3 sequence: CASSESGRGYEQYF. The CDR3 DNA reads TGTGCCAGCAGTGAATCAGGCAGGGGATACGAGCAGTACTTC.

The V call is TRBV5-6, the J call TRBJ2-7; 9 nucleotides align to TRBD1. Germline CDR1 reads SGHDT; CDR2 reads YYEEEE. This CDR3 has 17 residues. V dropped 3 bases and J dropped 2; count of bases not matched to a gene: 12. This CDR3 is CASSSGQGRLSAYEQYF. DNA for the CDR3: TGTGCCAGCAGCTCCGGACAGGGGAGACTTAGCGCCTACGAGCAGTACTTC.

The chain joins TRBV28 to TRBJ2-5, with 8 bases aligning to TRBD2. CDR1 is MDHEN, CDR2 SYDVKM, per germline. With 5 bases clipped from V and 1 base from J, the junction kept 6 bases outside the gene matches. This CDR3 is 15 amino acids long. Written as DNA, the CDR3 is TGTGCCAGCAGTCCGGGGGGGAGCCCCCAAGAGACCCAGTACTTC. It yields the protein CASSPGGSPQETQYF.

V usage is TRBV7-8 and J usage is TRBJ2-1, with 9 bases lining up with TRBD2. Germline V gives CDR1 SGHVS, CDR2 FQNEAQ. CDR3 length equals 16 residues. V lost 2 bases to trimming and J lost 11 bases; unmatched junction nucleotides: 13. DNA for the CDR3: TGTGCCAGCAGCTTATTTTCCCCCGCTAGCGGGATCAAGCAGTTCTTC. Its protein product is CASSLFSPASGIKQFF.